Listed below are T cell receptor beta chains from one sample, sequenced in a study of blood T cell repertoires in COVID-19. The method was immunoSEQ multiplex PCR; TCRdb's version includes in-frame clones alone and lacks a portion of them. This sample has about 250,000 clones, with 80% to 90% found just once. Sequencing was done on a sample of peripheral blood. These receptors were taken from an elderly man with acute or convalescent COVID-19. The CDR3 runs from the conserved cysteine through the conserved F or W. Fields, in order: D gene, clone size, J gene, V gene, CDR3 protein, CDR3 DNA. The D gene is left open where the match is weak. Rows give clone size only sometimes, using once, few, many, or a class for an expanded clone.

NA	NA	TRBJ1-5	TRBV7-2	CASSLDPNQPQHF	TGTGCCAGCAGCTTAGATCCAAATCAGCCCCAGCATTTT
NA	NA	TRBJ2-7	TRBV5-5	CASSLDPYSYEQYF	TGTGCCAGCAGCTTGGATCCGTACTCCTACGAGCAGTACTTC
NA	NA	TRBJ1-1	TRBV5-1	CASRDPGNTEAFF	TGCGCCAGCAGGGATCCGGGGAACACTGAAGCTTTCTTT
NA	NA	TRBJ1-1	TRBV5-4	CASSFRGGMNTEAFF	TGTGCCAGCTCCTTCCGCGGGGGAATGAACACTGAAGCTTTCTTT
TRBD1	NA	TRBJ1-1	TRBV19	CASSGQGRNTEAFF	TGTGCCAGTAGTGGACAGGGAAGGAACACTGAAGCTTTCTTT
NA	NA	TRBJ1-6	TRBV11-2	CASSGTYNSPLHF	TGTGCCAGCAGCGGGACATATAATTCACCCCTCCACTTT
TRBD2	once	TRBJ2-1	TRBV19	CASKMTSGGANEQFF	TGTGCCAGTAAGATGACTAGCGGGGGGGCCAATGAGCAGTTCTTC
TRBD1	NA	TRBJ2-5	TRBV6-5	CASSYSRGRGETQYF	TGTGCCAGCAGTTACAGTAGGGGCAGGGGGGAGACCCAGTACTTC
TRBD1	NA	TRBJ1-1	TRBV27	CASGTGLNTEAFF	TGTGCCAGCGGGACAGGGCTGAACACTGAAGCTTTCTTT
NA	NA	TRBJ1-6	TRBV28	CASIGSTGYNSPLHF	TGTGCCAGCATTGGATCCACAGGTTATAATTCACCCCTCCACTTT
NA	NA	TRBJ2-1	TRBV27	CASSLSWSLPHNEQFF	TGTGCCAGCAGTTTATCGTGGTCTCTACCCCACAATGAGCAGTTCTTC
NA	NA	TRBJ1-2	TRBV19	CASSIGVQGFDGYTF	TGTGCCAGTAGTATAGGCGTTCAGGGGTTCGACGGCTACACCTTC
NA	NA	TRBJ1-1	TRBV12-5	CASGLVEGEAFF	TGTGCTAGTGGTTTGGTAGAGGGTGAGGCTTTCTTT
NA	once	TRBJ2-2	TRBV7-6	CASSLDEDSGNTGELFF	TGTGCCAGCAGCTTAGACGAGGACAGTGGGAACACCGGGGAGCTGTTTTTT
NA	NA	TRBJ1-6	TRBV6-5	CASSRGPAPLHF	TGTGCCAGCAGTCGGGGTCCTGCACCCCTCCACTTT
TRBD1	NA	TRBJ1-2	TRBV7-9	CASSLASYTGGKANYGYTF	TGTGCCAGCAGCTTGGCGTCCTACACAGGGGGAAAGGCAAACTATGGCTACACCTTC
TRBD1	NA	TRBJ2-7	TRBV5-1	CASSLSGTGGAYEQYF	TGCGCCAGCAGCCTCTCCGGGACAGGGGGCGCTTACGAGCAGTACTTC
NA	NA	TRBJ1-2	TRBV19	CASSIGQNGYTF	TGTGCCAGTAGTATCGGACAGAATGGCTACACCTTC
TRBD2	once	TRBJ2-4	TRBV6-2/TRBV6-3	CASSPQIGRGDKNIQYF	TGTGCCAGCAGCCCTCAGATTGGACGGGGGGACAAAAACATTCAGTACTTC
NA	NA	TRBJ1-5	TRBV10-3	CAITSEGGRDNQPQHF	TGTGCCATCACCTCTGAGGGTGGGAGGGACAATCAGCCCCAGCATTTT
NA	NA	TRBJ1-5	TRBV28	CASRGQRYGNQPQHF	TGTGCCAGCCGCGGACAGAGGTATGGCAATCAGCCCCAGCATTTT
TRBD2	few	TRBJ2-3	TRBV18	CASSRAGEDTQYF	TGTGCCAGCTCACGAGCGGGGGAAGATACGCAGTATTTT
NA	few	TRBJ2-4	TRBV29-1	CSAELQGIQYF	TGCAGCGCCGAACTGCAGGGCATTCAGTACTTC
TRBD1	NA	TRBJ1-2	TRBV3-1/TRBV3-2	CASSRRDRDYGYTF	TGTGCCAGCAGCCGCCGGGACAGGGACTATGGCTACACCTTC
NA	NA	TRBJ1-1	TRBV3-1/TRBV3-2	CASSQSSRHPNTEAFF	TGTGCCAGCAGCCAATCATCGCGACACCCAAACACTGAAGCTTTCTTT
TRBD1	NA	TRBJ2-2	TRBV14	CASSQGQGNTGELFF	TGTGCCAGCAGCCAAGGACAGGGGAACACCGGGGAGCTGTTTTTT
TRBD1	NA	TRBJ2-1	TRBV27	CASSFRDREGEQFF	TGTGCCAGCAGTTTCCGGGACAGGGAGGGTGAGCAGTTCTTC
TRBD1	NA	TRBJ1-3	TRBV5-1	CASSFIPGQGNTIYF	TGCGCCAGCAGCTTTATTCCGGGACAGGGAAACACCATATATTTT